The TCR beta chain under discussion was sequenced for a study of T-cell memory formation after mild COVID-19. Study details: Clustering of TCRs was largely donor specific.

TCRdb re-called the 5' RACE reads with MiXCR, one entry per CDR3 protein. In the table there are some 600,000 distinct CDR3 sequences, 17% of which are singletons. This clonotype was seen ten or more times. The CDR3 extends over 17 amino acids. J was trimmed by 7 bases and V by 5 bases; bases with no gene match: 12. Per germline, CDR1 MNHEY and CDR2 SMNVEV (reference sequence). The TCR was taken from an adult woman who had mild COVID-19 (a few samples of this study predate the infection). Cell type and time point are not known. V is TRBV27 and J is TRBJ1-6; 9 bases are a match to TRBD1. Specimen: PBMCs or a T cell subset sorted from them (not recorded which). In DNA form, the CDR3 reads TGTGCCAGCAGTGAAACAGGGGGCAGAGTGAGAAATTCACCCCTCCACTTT. This gives the protein CASSETGGRVRNSPLHF.